A selection of T cell receptor beta chains follows, all from one sample in a study of CD8 T cells in ankylosing spondylitis. Via MiXCR, TCRdb re-called the 5' RACE reads, giving one row per CDR3 protein. The table has 200,000 to 250,000 distinct CDR3 sequences, approximately 12% seen once. Material for sequencing was blood, either unsorted or a sorted T cell fraction (not recorded which). All receptors come from a male donor with ankylosing spondylitis or in good health (not recorded which). Both conserved end residues are part of each CDR3. The order of the fields is V gene, clone size, J gene, D gene, CDR3 protein, CDR3 DNA. A D gene is named only where the DNA matches it firmly. Rows may omit the clone size; those that give it use once, few, many or a size class.

V: TRBV20-1
size: NA
J: TRBJ2-5
D: NA
CDR3: CSFWGTGAGCDQETQYF
DNA: TGCAGCTTTTGGGGCACCGGGGCGGGCTGCGATCAAGAGACCCAGTACTTC

V: TRBV20-1
size: many
J: TRBJ2-5
D: TRBD1
CDR3: CSAISYRGLETQYF
DNA: TGCAGTGCTATTAGTTACAGGGGATTAGAGACCCAGTACTTC

V: TRBV7-9
size: few
J: TRBJ1-2
D: NA
CDR3: CASSLGATRTNYGYTF
DNA: TGTGCCAGCAGCTTAGGCGCCACACGCACTAACTATGGCTACACCTTC

V: TRBV7-8
size: NA
J: TRBJ2-1
D: NA
CDR3: CAVDGRYNEQFF
DNA: TGTGCCGTCGACGGGAGATACAATGAGCAGTTCTTC

V: TRBV5-1
size: many
J: TRBJ2-3
D: TRBD2
CDR3: CASSQASGRSTDTQYF
DNA: TGCGCCAGCAGCCAAGCTAGCGGTCGAAGCACAGATACGCAGTATTTT

V: TRBV5-1
size: few
J: TRBJ2-1
D: TRBD2
CDR3: CASSLAGTSGPSEQFF
DNA: TGCGCCAGCAGCTTGGCCGGGACTAGCGGGCCCAGCGAGCAGTTCTTC

V: TRBV14
size: many
J: TRBJ2-5
D: NA
CDR3: CASSPNRETQYF
DNA: TGTGCCAGCAGCCCAAACCGGGAGACCCAGTACTTC

V: TRBV7-2
size: few
J: TRBJ2-2
D: TRBD1
CDR3: CASSLRGGAGELFF
DNA: TGTGCCAGCAGCTTAAGAGGGGGCGCGGGGGAGCTGTTTTTT

V: TRBV12-3/TRBV12-4
size: many
J: TRBJ2-1
D: NA
CDR3: CASSFGGPVPGLPQFF
DNA: TGTGCCAGCAGTTTCGGGGGGCCGGTGCCGGGACTACCCCAGTTCTTC

V: TRBV15
size: many
J: TRBJ1-4
D: NA
CDR3: CATSRGTGPNEKLFF
DNA: TGTGCCACCAGCCGAGGAACAGGACCTAATGAAAAACTGTTTTTT

V: TRBV12-3/TRBV12-4
size: NA
J: TRBJ2-7
D: TRBD1
CDR3: CASSPTGTGWAYEQYF
DNA: TGTGCCAGCAGTCCCACCGGGACAGGATGGGCCTACGAGCAGTACTTC

V: TRBV20-1
size: many
J: TRBJ2-7
D: NA
CDR3: CSARRYRRVLQQYF
DNA: TGCAGTGCTAGGAGGTACAGACGCGTTCTCCAGCAGTACTTC

V: TRBV4-1
size: NA
J: TRBJ1-2
D: NA
CDR3: CASSLRTGLNYGYTF
DNA: TGCGCCAGCAGCCTAAGGACGGGTCTTAACTATGGCTACACCTTC

V: TRBV2
size: few
J: TRBJ1-5
D: NA
CDR3: CASSAWENQPQHF
DNA: TGTGCCAGCAGTGCTTGGGAAAATCAGCCCCAGCATTTT

V: TRBV6-6
size: NA
J: TRBJ2-1
D: TRBD2
CDR3: CASWMGGNEQFF
DNA: TGTGCCAGCTGGATGGGAGGGAATGAGCAGTTCTTC

V: TRBV29-1
size: NA
J: TRBJ2-7
D: NA
CDR3: CSVEEGNGEQYF
DNA: TGCAGCGTTGAAGAGGGGAATGGCGAGCAGTACTTC

V: TRBV5-1
size: many
J: TRBJ2-2
D: TRBD2
CDR3: CASSRTSGRANTGELFF
DNA: TGCGCCAGCAGCAGAACTAGCGGGAGAGCGAACACCGGGGAGCTGTTTTTT

V: TRBV2
size: NA
J: TRBJ2-5
D: NA
CDR3: CASSDDRTKLGETQYF
DNA: TGTGCCAGCAGTGACGACAGGACAAAATTAGGAGAGACCCAGTACTTC

V: TRBV20-1
size: many
J: TRBJ2-7
D: NA
CDR3: CSAIGQGGGYEQYF
DNA: TGCAGTGCTATTGGACAGGGCGGGGGCTACGAGCAGTACTTC

V: TRBV7-7
size: few
J: TRBJ2-5
D: NA
CDR3: CASSLVGGAAQETQYF
DNA: TGTGCCAGCAGCTTAGTAGGGGGGGCGGCCCAAGAGACCCAGTACTTC

V: TRBV7-3
size: many
J: TRBJ2-3
D: TRBD1
CDR3: CASSANTLGQGTDTQYF
DNA: TGTGCCAGCAGCGCGAATACCCTCGGACAGGGCACAGATACGCAGTATTTT

V: TRBV7-9
size: NA
J: TRBJ1-6
D: TRBD1
CDR3: CASSLAGTGLSPLHF
DNA: TGTGCCAGCAGCTTAGCCGGGACAGGGTTGTCACCCCTCCACTTT

V: TRBV9
size: many
J: TRBJ2-1
D: TRBD2
CDR3: CASSATSGYNEQFF
DNA: TGTGCCAGCAGCGCGACTAGCGGCTACAATGAGCAGTTCTTC

V: TRBV7-9
size: NA
J: TRBJ2-1
D: NA
CDR3: CASSLGIASEQFF
DNA: TGTGCCAGCAGCTTAGGGATAGCCAGTGAGCAGTTCTTC

V: TRBV9
size: NA
J: TRBJ1-2
D: NA
CDR3: CASSATVNYGYTF
DNA: TGTGCCAGCAGCGCGACGGTTAACTATGGCTACACCTTC

V: TRBV29-1
size: many
J: TRBJ2-7
D: NA
CDR3: CSVVTETYEQYF
DNA: TGCAGCGTTGTCACAGAAACCTACGAGCAGTACTTC

V: TRBV5-1
size: many
J: TRBJ1-1
D: NA
CDR3: CASSPVGGATEAFF
DNA: TGCGCCAGCAGCCCGGTTGGGGGGGCCACTGAAGCTTTCTTT

V: TRBV11-2
size: NA
J: TRBJ2-5
D: NA
CDR3: CASSLPPGAGTQYF
DNA: TGTGCCAGCAGCTTACCCCCGGGGGCGGGGACCCAGTACTTC

V: TRBV7-8
size: NA
J: TRBJ2-4
D: NA
CDR3: CASSPARISKNIQYF
DNA: TGTGCCAGCAGCCCAGCACGGATTAGTAAAAACATTCAGTACTTC

V: TRBV6-1
size: many
J: TRBJ1-5
D: NA
CDR3: CASSPDRYSNQPQHF
DNA: TGTGCCAGCAGTCCCGACAGGTATAGCAATCAGCCCCAGCATTTT